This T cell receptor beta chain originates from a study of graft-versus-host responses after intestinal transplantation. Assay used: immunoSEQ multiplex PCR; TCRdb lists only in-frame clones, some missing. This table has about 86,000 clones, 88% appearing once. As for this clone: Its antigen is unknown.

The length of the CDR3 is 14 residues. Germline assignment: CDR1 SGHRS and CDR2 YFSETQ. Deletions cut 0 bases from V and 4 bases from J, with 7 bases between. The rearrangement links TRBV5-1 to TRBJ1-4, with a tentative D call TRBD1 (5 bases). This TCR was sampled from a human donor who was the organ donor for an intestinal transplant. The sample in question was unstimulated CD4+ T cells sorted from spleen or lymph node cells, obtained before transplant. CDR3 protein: CASSLGQINEKLFF. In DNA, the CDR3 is TGCGCCAGCAGCTTGGGACAGATTAATGAAAAACTGTTTTTT. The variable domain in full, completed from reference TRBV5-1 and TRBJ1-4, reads KAGVTQTPRYLIKTRGQQVTLSCSPISGHRSVSWYQQTPGQGLQFLFEYFSETQRNKGNFPGRFSGRQFSNSRSEMNVSTLELGDSALYLCASSLGQINEKLFFGSGTQLSVL.